This T cell receptor (beta chain) was retrieved from a study of beta chain features in type 1 diabetes. Study-level points and caveats: Moderate but significant shortening of TCRB CDR3s was recorded in all four CD4+ subsets from Type 1 diabetes patients. PCR might favor shorter templates, equally in patients and controls.

cDNA synthesis used the whole RNA isolate, giving expressed TCRB sequences. Libraries were prepared by immunoSEQ multiplex PCR; TCRdb keeps only in-frame clonotypes and omits some of them. The table lists 350,000 to 400,000 clones, roughly 12% of them singletons. There was one heparinised blood draw per donor, averaging approximately 120 mL. CD4+ naive, central memory, regulatory and stem cell-like memory cells were sorted via CD45RO/CCR7/CD25/CD127/CD95/CD27. Without exception, sorted populations had purity beyond 98%. The V and J ends lost 5 bases and 7 bases, in that order; junction bases with no gene match: 8. The length of the CDR3 is 16 residues. The germline V gene encodes CDR1 SEHNR and CDR2 FQNEAQ (reference sequence). Turning to this clone: Its target is not known.

J is TRBJ2-1 and V is TRBV7-9; 13 bases map to TRBD2. Sequenced: naive CD4+ T cells from blood. The clonotype comes from a woman aged 18-29 years with type 1 diabetes. For the CDR3, the DNA is TGTGCCAGCAGCACCATGACTAGCGGGAGGAGGAATGAGCAGTTCTTC. Protein sequence: CASSTMTSGRRNEQFF.